The entry that follows covers one T cell receptor beta chain sequence. The naive CD8 fraction comprised CD45RO-negative cells positively selected for CCR7 and excluded terminally differentiated effector memory CD45RA+ cells. This sample was included in a study of shared clonotypes between healthy human individuals. V dropped 0 bases and J dropped 4; count of bases not matched to a gene: 9. Germline CDR1 and CDR2: SGHRS and YFSETQ. The CDR3 length is 16 residues. The repertoire was sequenced with immunoSEQ multiplex PCR; TCRdb's copy has only in-frame clones and lacks some. This table has fewer than 850,000 clones, just over 95% appearing once.

The TCR sequence derives from a man aged 25 to 40 in good health. This chain connects TRBV5-1 to TRBJ1-2; 7 positions agree with TRBD1. Source material: naive CD8+ T cells sorted from blood. The CDR3 bases are TGCGCCAGCAGCTTGGCCCTGACAGGGTCGTCCTATGGCTACACCTTC. This gives the protein CASSLALTGSSYGYTF.